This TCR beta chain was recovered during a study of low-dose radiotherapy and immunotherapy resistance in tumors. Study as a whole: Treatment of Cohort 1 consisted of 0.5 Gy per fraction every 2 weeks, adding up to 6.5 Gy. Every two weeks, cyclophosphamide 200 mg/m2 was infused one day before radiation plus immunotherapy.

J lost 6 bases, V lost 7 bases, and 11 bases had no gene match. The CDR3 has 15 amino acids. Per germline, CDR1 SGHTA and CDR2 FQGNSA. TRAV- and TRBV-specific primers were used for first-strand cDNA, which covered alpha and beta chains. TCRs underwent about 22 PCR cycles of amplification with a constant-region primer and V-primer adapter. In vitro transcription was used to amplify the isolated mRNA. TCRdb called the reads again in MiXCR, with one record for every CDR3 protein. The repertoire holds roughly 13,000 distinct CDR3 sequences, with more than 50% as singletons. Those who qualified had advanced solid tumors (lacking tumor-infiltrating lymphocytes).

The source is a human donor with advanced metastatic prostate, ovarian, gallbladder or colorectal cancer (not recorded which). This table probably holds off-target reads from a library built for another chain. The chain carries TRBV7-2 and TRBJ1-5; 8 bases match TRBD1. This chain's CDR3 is CASTAYQGATQPQHF. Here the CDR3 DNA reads TGTGCCAGCACAGCTTACCAGGGGGCGACTCAGCCCCAGCATTTT.